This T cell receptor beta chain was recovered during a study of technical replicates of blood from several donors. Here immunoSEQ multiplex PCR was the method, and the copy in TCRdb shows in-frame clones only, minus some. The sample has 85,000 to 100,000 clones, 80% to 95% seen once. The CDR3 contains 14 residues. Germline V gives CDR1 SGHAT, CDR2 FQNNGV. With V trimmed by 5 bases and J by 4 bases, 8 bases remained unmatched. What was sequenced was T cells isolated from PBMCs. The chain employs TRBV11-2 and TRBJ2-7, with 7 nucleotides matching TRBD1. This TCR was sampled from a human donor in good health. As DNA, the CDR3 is TGTGCCAGCAGCCCCCGACAGGGATTATACGAGCAGTACTTC. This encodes CASSPRQGLYEQYF. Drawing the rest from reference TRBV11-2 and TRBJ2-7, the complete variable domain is EAGVAQSPRYKIIEKRQSVAFWCNPISGHATLYWYQQILGQGPKLLIQFQNNGVVDDSQLPKDRFSAERLKGVDSTLKIQPAKLEDSAVYLCASSPRQGLYEQYFGPGTRLTVT.